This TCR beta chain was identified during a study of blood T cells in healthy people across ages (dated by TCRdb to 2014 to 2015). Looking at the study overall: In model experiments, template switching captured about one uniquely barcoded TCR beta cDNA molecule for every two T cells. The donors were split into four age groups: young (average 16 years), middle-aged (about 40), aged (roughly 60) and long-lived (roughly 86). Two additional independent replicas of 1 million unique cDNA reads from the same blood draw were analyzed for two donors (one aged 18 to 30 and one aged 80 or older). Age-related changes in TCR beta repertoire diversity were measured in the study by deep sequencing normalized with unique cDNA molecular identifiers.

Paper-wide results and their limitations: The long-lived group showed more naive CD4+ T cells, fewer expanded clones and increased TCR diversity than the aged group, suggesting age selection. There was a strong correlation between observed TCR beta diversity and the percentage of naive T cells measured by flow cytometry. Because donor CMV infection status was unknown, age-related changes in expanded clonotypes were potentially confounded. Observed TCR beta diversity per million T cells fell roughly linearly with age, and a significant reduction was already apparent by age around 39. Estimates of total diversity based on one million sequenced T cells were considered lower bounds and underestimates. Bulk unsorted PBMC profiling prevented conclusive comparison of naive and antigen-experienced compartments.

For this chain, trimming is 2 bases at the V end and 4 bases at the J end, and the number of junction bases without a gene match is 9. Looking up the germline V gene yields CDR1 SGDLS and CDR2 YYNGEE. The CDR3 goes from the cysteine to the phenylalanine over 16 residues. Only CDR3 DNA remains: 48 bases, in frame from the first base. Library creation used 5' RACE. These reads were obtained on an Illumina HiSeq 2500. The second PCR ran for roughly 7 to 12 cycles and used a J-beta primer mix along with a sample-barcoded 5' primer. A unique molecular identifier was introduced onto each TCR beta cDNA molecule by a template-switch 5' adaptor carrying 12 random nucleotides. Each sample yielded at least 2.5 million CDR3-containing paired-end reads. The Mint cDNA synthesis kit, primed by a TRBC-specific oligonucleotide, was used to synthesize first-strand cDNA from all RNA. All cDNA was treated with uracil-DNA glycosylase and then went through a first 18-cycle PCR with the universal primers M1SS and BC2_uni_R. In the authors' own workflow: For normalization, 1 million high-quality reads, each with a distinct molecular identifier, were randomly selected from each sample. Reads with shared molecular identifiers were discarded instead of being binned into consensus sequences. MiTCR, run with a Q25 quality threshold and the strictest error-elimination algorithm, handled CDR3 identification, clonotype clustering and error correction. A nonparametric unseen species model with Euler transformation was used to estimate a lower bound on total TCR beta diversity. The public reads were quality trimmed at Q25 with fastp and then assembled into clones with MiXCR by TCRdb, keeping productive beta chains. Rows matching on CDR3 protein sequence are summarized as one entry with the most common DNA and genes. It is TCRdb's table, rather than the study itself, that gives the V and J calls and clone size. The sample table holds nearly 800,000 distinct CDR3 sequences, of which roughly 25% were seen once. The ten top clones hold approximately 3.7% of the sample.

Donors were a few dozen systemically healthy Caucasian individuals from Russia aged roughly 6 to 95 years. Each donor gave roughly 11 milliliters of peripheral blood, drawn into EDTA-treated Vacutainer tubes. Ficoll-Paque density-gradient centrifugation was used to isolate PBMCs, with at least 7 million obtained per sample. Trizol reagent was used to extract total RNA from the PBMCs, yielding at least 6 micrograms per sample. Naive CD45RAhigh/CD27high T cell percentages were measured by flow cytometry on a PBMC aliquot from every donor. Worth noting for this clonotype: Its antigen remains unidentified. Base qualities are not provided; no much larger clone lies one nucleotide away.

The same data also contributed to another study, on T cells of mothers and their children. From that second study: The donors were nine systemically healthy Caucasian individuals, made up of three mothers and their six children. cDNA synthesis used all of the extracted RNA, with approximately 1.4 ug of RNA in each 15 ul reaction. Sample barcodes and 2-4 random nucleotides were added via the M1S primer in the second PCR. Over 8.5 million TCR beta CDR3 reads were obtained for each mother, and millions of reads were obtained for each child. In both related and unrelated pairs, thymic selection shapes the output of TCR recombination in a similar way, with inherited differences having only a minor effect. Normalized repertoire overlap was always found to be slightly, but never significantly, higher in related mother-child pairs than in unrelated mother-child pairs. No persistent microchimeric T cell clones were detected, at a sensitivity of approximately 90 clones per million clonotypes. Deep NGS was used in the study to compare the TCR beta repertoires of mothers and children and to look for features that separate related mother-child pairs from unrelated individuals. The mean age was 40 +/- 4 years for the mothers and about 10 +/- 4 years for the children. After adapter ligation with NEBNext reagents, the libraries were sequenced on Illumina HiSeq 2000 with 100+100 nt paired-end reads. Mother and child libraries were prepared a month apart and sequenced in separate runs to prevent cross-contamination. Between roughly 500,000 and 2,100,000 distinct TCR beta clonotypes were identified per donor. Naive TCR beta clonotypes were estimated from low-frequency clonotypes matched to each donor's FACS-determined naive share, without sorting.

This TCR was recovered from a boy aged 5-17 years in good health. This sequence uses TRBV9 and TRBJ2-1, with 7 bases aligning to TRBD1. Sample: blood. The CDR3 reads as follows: CASSVPQGSPYNEQFF. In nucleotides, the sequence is TGTGCCAGCAGCGTCCCACAGGGGAGCCCTTACAATGAGCAGTTCTTC. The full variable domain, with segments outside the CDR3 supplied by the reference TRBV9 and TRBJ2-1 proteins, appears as DSGVTQTPKHLITATGQRVTLRCSPRSGDLSVYWYQQSLDQGLQFLIQYYNGEERAKGNILERFSAQQFPDLHSELNLSSLELGDSALYFCASSVPQGSPYNEQFFGPGTRLTVL.